The 27 T cell receptor beta chains listed next were all sequenced from one sample in a study of blood T cell repertoires in COVID-19 (dated by TCRdb to the early 2020s). The library was produced with the immunoSEQ multiplex PCR assay. Drawn from immuneACCESS, this table holds only the in-frame rearrangements with V and J called that TCRdb kept. Clones are partly lost; checked studies trace under half to an unresolved V gene and leave the rest unexplained. For this sample there are some 320,000 clones; nearly 90% appear just once. Clones ranked in the top ten supply more than 9.5% of the sample. The sample taken for sequencing was peripheral blood. These receptors originate from a woman under 40 with COVID-19, enrolled during active disease.

The rearrangement links TRBV7-8 to TRBJ1-5; 10 positions agree with TRBD1. Germline CDR1 reads SGHVS; CDR2 reads FQNEAQ. The CDR3 is 15 residues long. Losses at the gene ends were 5 bases for V and 7 bases for J; bases not matched to a gene: 8. The CDR3 nucleotides read TGTGCCAGCAGCAGTGGACAGGGGGGATTACAGCCCCAGCATTTT. This codes for CASSSGQGGLQPQHF.

The chain employs TRBV29-1 and TRBJ1-2, with D uncertain. This CDR3 has 11 residues. Trimming cost V 4 bases and J 3 bases, with 6 bases left between them. Germline V CDR1 and CDR2: SQVTM, ANQGSEA. The CDR3 protein is CSVALDYGYTF. DNA for the CDR3: TGCAGCGTTGCACTAGACTATGGCTACACCTTC.

CDR3 protein: CASSWSTGSYEQYF. CDR3 DNA sequence: TGTGCCAGCAGCTGGTCGACAGGATCCTACGAGCAGTACTTC. V and J are TRBV11-3 and TRBJ2-7; D may be TRBD1 (6 bases). Between the trimmed V and J ends, which lost 4 bases and 1 base, there was a span of 11 bases. The germline V gene has CDR1 SGHNT and CDR2 YENEEA. The CDR3 is 14 amino acids.

This rearrangement joins TRBV19 to TRBJ1-1; TRBD1 is a possible D gene (6 bases). The germline V gene has CDR1 LNHDA and CDR2 SQIVND (reference sequence). Trimming took off 8 bases at V and 7 bases at J, with 17 bases between the two ends. CDR3 length equals 13 residues. CDR3: CASLFRQALEAFF. CDR3 nucleotide sequence: TGTGCCAGTCTCTTTAGACAGGCGCTTGAAGCTTTCTTT.

The rearrangement links TRBV19 to TRBJ1-3, with 7 bases fitting TRBD1. V lost 5 bases and J lost 0; bases outside the gene matches: 4. Germline CDR1 LNHDA, CDR2 SQIVND (reference sequence). The CDR3 loop spans 15 amino acids. The CDR3 protein is CASSSGDSSGNTIYF. In DNA, the CDR3 is TGTGCCAGTAGTTCAGGGGACAGCTCTGGAAACACCATATATTTT.

This clone has more than one count but fewer than ten. The chain recombines TRBV30 with TRBJ1-2, with TRBD1 matching over 7 bases. V shed 2 bases, J shed 6 bases, and the junction held 9 bases outside the gene matches. The CDR3 length is 14 residues. The germline V gene has CDR1 GTSNPN and CDR2 SVGIG (reference sequence). CDR3 sequence (DNA): TGTGCCTGGAGTCGACAGGGAAATTCGGATGGCTACACCTTC. Translating gives CAWSRQGNSDGYTF.

The chain employs TRBV5-6 and TRBJ1-1; no reliable D call. V lost 0 bases and J 1 base, leaving 10 bases between the germline ends. Germline V gene lookup returns CDR1 SGHDT and CDR2 YYEEEE. The CDR3 is 15 amino acids. The DNA for the CDR3 is TGTGCCAGCAGCTTGGCCCCGTCGGGGAACACTGAAGCTTTCTTT. This encodes CASSLAPSGNTEAFF.

The chain joins TRBV4-2 to TRBJ2-7; a weak D match, TRBD1 (6 bases). This CDR3 has 18 amino acids. Per germline, CDR1 LGHNA and CDR2 YNFKEQ. V dropped 0 bases and J dropped 3 bases, with 21 bases sitting between them. This CDR3 reads CASSQETGTAEEGYEQYF. In DNA form, the CDR3 reads TGTGCCAGCAGCCAAGAAACAGGGACGGCAGAGGAAGGCTACGAGCAGTACTTC.

As to this clone: At the DNA level, this CDR3 is encoded by other sequences in the same sample as well. The chain employs TRBV4-1 and TRBJ2-3, with TRBD2 identical over 10 bases. The CDR3 runs to 17 residues. With V trimmed by 1 base and J by 1 base, 5 bases remained unmatched. CDR1 MGHRA and CDR2 YSYEKL come from the germline V gene. The CDR3 loop is CASSQGLAGGRTDTQYF. CDR3 nucleotide sequence: TGCGCCAGCAGCCAAGGTTTAGCGGGGGGCCGCACAGATACGCAGTATTTT.

The table lists this clone with a count of one. This rearrangement joins TRBV28 to TRBJ1-2, with 8 bases matching TRBD1. With 2 bases clipped from V and 6 bases from J, the junction kept 5 bases outside the gene matches. The CDR3 totals 14 residues. Germline V gene sequence: CDR1 MDHEN, CDR2 SYDVKM. CDR3 sequence reads: CASSLLQGANGYTF. In nucleotides, the CDR3 is TGTGCCAGCAGTTTACTTCAGGGGGCGAATGGCTACACCTTC.

The rearrangement links TRBV3-1 (or the pseudogene TRBV3-2) to TRBJ1-2, with 8 bases lining up with TRBD1. The ends lost 4 bases at V and 2 bases at J; junction bases unmatched: 6. Germline assignment: CDR1 LGHDT and CDR2 YNNKEL (reference sequence). The CDR3 is 15 residues long. As DNA, the CDR3 is TGTGCCAGCAGCCTTGACACAGGGGGGAACTATGGCTACACCTTC. Its protein is CASSLDTGGNYGYTF.

The V and J genes are TRBV6-1 and TRBJ1-5; no clear D. Trimming stripped 1 base from V and 9 bases from J, with 19 bases between. The germline V gene encodes CDR1 MNHNS and CDR2 SASEGT. The CDR3 covers 16 residues. The CDR3 region has the DNA TGTGCCAGCAGTGAAGTTTTCGAGGTTCCCTCGTCGCCCCAGCATTTT. Encoded protein: CASSEVFEVPSSPQHF.

The genes are TRBV28 and TRBJ2-1, with 8 positions matching TRBD1. The ends lost 7 bases at V and 7 bases at J; junction bases unmatched: 9. In germline, CDR1 is MDHEN, CDR2 SYDVKM. The CDR3 runs 14 residues. In nucleotides, the CDR3 is TGTGCCAGCATCTCAGGGGGCGCCCCTAATGAGCAGTTCTTC. The encoded protein is CASISGGAPNEQFF.

V usage is TRBV5-6 and J usage is TRBJ2-3; a weak D match, TRBD1 (5 bases). This CDR3 has 13 amino acids. The V end lost 1 base, the J end lost 5 bases, and 8 bases lay between the germline ends. The germline gives CDR1 SGHDT, CDR2 YYEEEE. CDR3 amino acids: CASSLLQGDTQYF. In DNA, the CDR3 is TGTGCCAGCAGCTTGCTCCAGGGAGATACGCAGTATTTT.

This chain uses TRBV5-5 with TRBJ2-7; 7 bases are a match to TRBD1. The germline gives CDR1 SGHKS, CDR2 YYEKEE (reference sequence). J gave up 0 bases and V 0 bases, and 15 bases lay outside the gene matches. This CDR3 contains 19 residues. The CDR3 sequence is CASSLVVLGQRRNSYEQYF. In DNA, the CDR3 is TGTGCCAGCAGCTTGGTGGTTTTGGGACAGAGGCGGAACTCCTACGAGCAGTACTTC.

This rearrangement joins TRBV11-2 to TRBJ1-2, with 7 bases matching TRBD1. V was pared by 6 bases and J by 4 bases, with 14 bases of the junction left unmatched. The CDR3 length is 16 residues. Germline V gene lookup returns CDR1 SGHAT and CDR2 FQNNGV. The CDR3 sequence: CASSSVRDSPIYGYTF. DNA of the CDR3: TGTGCCAGCAGTTCCGTCCGGGACAGTCCCATCTATGGCTACACCTTC.

This clone has only a few counts. The chain carries TRBV29-1 and TRBJ1-1, with D possibly matching TRBD1 (5 bases). Germline V lookup: CDR1 SQVTM, CDR2 ANQGSEA. The CDR3 is 12 residues long. V was clipped by 5 bases and J by 1 base, with 8 bases between them. In nucleotides, the CDR3 is TGCAGCGTTAGAACAGGGAACACTGAAGCTTTCTTT. Translated: CSVRTGNTEAFF.

The J gene is TRBJ1-6, the V gene TRBV16, with D unclear. Trimming took off 0 bases at V and 7 bases at J, with 13 bases between the two ends. The CDR3 consists of 16 residues. The V gene's germline CDR1 is KGHSY and CDR2 FQNENV. The chain's CDR3 is CASSQSPAGLNSPLHF. The CDR3 region has the DNA TGTGCCAGCAGCCAATCCCCAGCAGGCCTCAATTCACCCCTCCACTTT. Variable domain in full (rest from reference TRBV16 and TRBJ1-6): GEEVAQTPKHLVRGEGQKAKLYCAPIKGHSYVFWYQQVLKNEFKFLISFQNENVFDETGMPKERFSAKCLPNSPCSLEIQATKLEDSAVYFCASSQSPAGLNSPLHFGNGTRLTVT.

This chain links TRBV11-2 with TRBJ1-3, with no clear D. V lost 1 base and J lost 4, with 11 bases in between. The CDR3 contains 15 residues. Germline values: CDR1 SGHAT, CDR2 FQNNGV. Written as DNA, the CDR3 is TGTGCCAGCAGCTTAGCCCTACGTCCCGGAAACACCATATATTTT. Amino acid sequence: CASSLALRPGNTIYF.

This clone was counted between two and nine times. The genes are TRBV10-1 and TRBJ2-1, with TRBD2 as a possible D gene (5 bases). The CDR3 totals 13 residues. The V end lost 8 bases, the J end lost 6 bases, and 14 bases lay between the germline ends. The germline gives CDR1 WNHNN, CDR2 SYGVQD (reference sequence). The CDR3 loop reads CASSVGVSNEQFF. CDR3 bases: TGCGCCAGCTCAGTCGGGGTAAGCAATGAGCAGTTCTTC.

This chain links TRBV5-6 with TRBJ2-7; D unclear. The CDR3 runs 15 residues. Trimming left V 1 base short and J 4 bases short, with 15 bases between. Germline assignment: CDR1 SGHDT and CDR2 YYEEEE. The DNA of the CDR3 is TGTGCCAGCAGCTTGTCACCTAGAGAGCCTTACGAGCAGTACTTC. Protein product: CASSLSPREPYEQYF.

The gene calls are TRBV7-9 and TRBJ1-4; no clear D. Germline values: CDR1 SEHNR, CDR2 FQNEAQ (reference sequence). V lost 5 bases, J lost 5 bases, and 12 bases lay in between. CDR3 size: 14 residues. The CDR3: CASSGQESNEKLFF. The CDR3 DNA sequence: TGTGCCAGCAGCGGGCAGGAATCGAATGAAAAACTGTTTTTT.

The gene calls are TRBV5-1 and TRBJ2-1; D is possibly TRBD1 (6 bases). V was clipped by 3 bases and J by 7 bases, with 26 bases between them. Per germline, CDR1 SGHRS and CDR2 YFSETQ. This CDR3 has 18 amino acids. The CDR3 loop reads CASSSDYPDRIGGNEQFF. CDR3 nucleotides: TGCGCCAGCAGCTCTGACTACCCCGACAGGATAGGAGGTAATGAGCAGTTCTTC.

This clone was recorded once. The chain joins TRBV5-4 to TRBJ2-3; D is possibly TRBD2 (7 bases). This CDR3 has 17 residues. With 1 base removed from V and 0 bases from J, the gap between germline ends came to 15 bases. Germline assignment: CDR1 SGHNT and CDR2 YYREEE (reference sequence). This CDR3 is CASSLRLGGASTDTQYF. In DNA form, the CDR3 reads TGTGCCAGCAGCTTGAGGCTAGGGGGGGCGAGCACAGATACGCAGTATTTT.

This clone came up once. The chain has TRBV4-1 and TRBJ2-7; D might be TRBD1 (5 bases). Germline loops: CDR1 MGHRA, CDR2 YSYEKL. CDR3 length: 15 amino acids. Trimming took off 5 bases at V and 0 bases at J, with 14 bases between the two ends. CDR3 sequence reads: CASSSTGSTSYEQYF. DNA for the CDR3: TGCGCCAGCAGCTCAACAGGCTCAACCTCCTACGAGCAGTACTTC.

The chain recombines TRBV6-7 with TRBJ2-7; D gene uncertain. TRBV6-7 qualifies as an ORF whose function is uncertain. The CDR3 spans 14 residues. V shed 0 bases and J shed 4 bases, with 10 bases lying between them. The CDR3 nucleotides are TGTGCCAGCAGTTACTCGCGGCGGATTTACGAGCAGTACTTC. Translated: CASSYSRRIYEQYF.

This chain connects TRBV5-6 to TRBJ1-1; weak D call: TRBD1 (6 bases). Deletions cut 0 bases from V and 1 base from J, with 10 bases between. Germline V CDR1 and CDR2: SGHDT, YYEEEE. The CDR3 consists of 15 residues. For the CDR3, the DNA is TGTGCCAGCAGCTTGGAGGACAGAACGAACACTGAAGCTTTCTTT. This codes for CASSLEDRTNTEAFF.